Listed below are T cell receptor beta chains from one sample, sequenced in a study of memory CD4+ T cells and cytomegalovirus serostatus. Measured with immunoSEQ multiplex PCR; TCRdb has only the in-frame clones, and not every one. The table includes 25,000 to 30,000 clones, less than 80% detected once. The specimen sequenced was memory CD4+ T cells from blood. These receptors all stem from an adult in good health and CMV-seronegative. The CDR3 runs from the conserved cysteine through the conserved F or W. A D gene is named only where the DNA matches it firmly. Not every row has a clone size; where given, it reads once, few, many or a size class.

V gene: TRBV7-9
J gene: TRBJ2-1
clone size: -
D gene: -
CDR3 protein: CASSPLVEGNEQFF
CDR3 DNA: TGTGCCAGCAGCCCCTTGGTGGAGGGCAATGAGCAGTTCTTC

V gene: TRBV6-5
J gene: TRBJ2-1
clone size: once
D gene: -
CDR3 protein: CASSYINPPYNEQFF
CDR3 DNA: TGTGCCAGCAGTTACATAAATCCCCCCTACAATGAGCAGTTCTTC

V gene: TRBV27
J gene: TRBJ2-3
clone size: -
D gene: TRBD1
CDR3 protein: CASMLQGVSTDTQYF
CDR3 DNA: TGTGCCAGCATGTTACAGGGGGTTAGCACAGATACGCAGTATTTT

V gene: TRBV5-1
J gene: TRBJ2-7
clone size: -
D gene: -
CDR3 protein: CASSEQGYEQYF
CDR3 DNA: TGCGCCAGCAGCGAACAGGGTTACGAGCAGTACTTC

V gene: TRBV6-1
J gene: TRBJ1-4
clone size: -
D gene: TRBD1
CDR3 protein: CASSEPTGGSVFF
CDR3 DNA: TGTGCCAGCAGTGAACCGACAGGGGGCTCGGTGTTTTTT

V gene: TRBV7-9
J gene: TRBJ1-4
clone size: -
D gene: TRBD1
CDR3 protein: CASSNRGTSTNEKLFF
CDR3 DNA: TGTGCCAGCAGCAACAGGGGGACCTCAACTAATGAAAAACTGTTTTTT

V gene: TRBV28
J gene: TRBJ2-5
clone size: -
D gene: -
CDR3 protein: CASSLRQETQYF
CDR3 DNA: TGTGCCAGCAGTTTGCGTCAAGAGACCCAGTACTTC

V gene: TRBV9
J gene: TRBJ1-2
clone size: -
D gene: TRBD1
CDR3 protein: CASSVGPGGGYTF
CDR3 DNA: TGTGCCAGCAGCGTAGGGCCAGGGGGTGGCTACACCTTC

V gene: TRBV9
J gene: TRBJ2-7
clone size: -
D gene: -
CDR3 protein: CASSISGVTGEQYF
CDR3 DNA: TGTGCCAGCAGCATCTCCGGCGTCACGGGGGAGCAGTACTTC

V gene: TRBV10-3
J gene: TRBJ1-3
clone size: -
D gene: -
CDR3 protein: CAISEGPPKPDTIYF
CDR3 DNA: TGTGCCATCAGTGAAGGGCCACCGAAGCCGGACACCATATATTTT

V gene: TRBV28
J gene: TRBJ2-5
clone size: few
D gene: TRBD1
CDR3 protein: CASSLVGGVSKTQYF
CDR3 DNA: TGTGCCAGCAGTTTAGTAGGGGGCGTTTCGAAGACCCAGTACTTC

V gene: TRBV5-1
J gene: TRBJ2-3
clone size: -
D gene: -
CDR3 protein: CASSLAGGRTQYF
CDR3 DNA: TGCGCCAGCAGCTTGGCCGGGGGACGTACGCAGTATTTT

V gene: TRBV28
J gene: TRBJ1-4
clone size: -
D gene: TRBD1
CDR3 protein: CASSPLTGTGFEKLFF
CDR3 DNA: TGTGCCAGCAGTCCCCTAACCGGGACAGGGTTCGAAAAACTGTTTTTT

V gene: TRBV4-3
J gene: TRBJ2-3
clone size: -
D gene: TRBD2
CDR3 protein: CASSQEYKRGRGDTQYF
CDR3 DNA: TGCGCCAGCAGCCAAGAATATAAGCGGGGCCGTGGAGATACGCAGTATTTT

V gene: TRBV29-1
J gene: TRBJ2-2
clone size: -
D gene: TRBD2
CDR3 protein: CSARGGRSTGELFF
CDR3 DNA: TGCAGCGCCAGAGGCGGGAGATCTACCGGGGAGCTGTTTTTT

V gene: TRBV15
J gene: TRBJ2-7
clone size: -
D gene: -
CDR3 protein: CATSRDNRPSALSYEQYF
CDR3 DNA: TGTGCCACCAGCAGAGATAACCGGCCCTCAGCCCTCTCCTACGAGCAGTACTTC

V gene: TRBV19
J gene: TRBJ1-4
clone size: -
D gene: TRBD1
CDR3 protein: CASSPGGRGQTTNEKLFF
CDR3 DNA: TGTGCCAGTAGTCCAGGGGGCAGGGGTCAGACAACTAATGAAAAACTGTTTTTT

V gene: TRBV20-1
J gene: TRBJ2-7
clone size: once
D gene: -
CDR3 protein: CSARRAYEQYF
CDR3 DNA: TGCAGTGCAAGGCGGGCCTACGAGCAGTACTTC

V gene: TRBV11-3
J gene: TRBJ2-7
clone size: -
D gene: -
CDR3 protein: CYAGKPSYEQYF
CDR3 DNA: TGCTATGCAGGGAAGCCCTCCTACGAGCAGTACTTC

V gene: TRBV19
J gene: TRBJ2-3
clone size: -
D gene: -
CDR3 protein: CASSIVRDTQYF
CDR3 DNA: TGTGCCAGTAGTATAGTGAGGGATACGCAGTATTTT

V gene: TRBV13
J gene: TRBJ1-6
clone size: once
D gene: -
CDR3 protein: CASSLGDRRHNSPLHF
CDR3 DNA: TGTGCCAGCAGCTTAGGCGACAGGCGCCATAATTCACCCCTCCACTTT

V gene: TRBV6-6
J gene: TRBJ1-3
clone size: -
D gene: -
CDR3 protein: CATSGGSRGSGNTIYF
CDR3 DNA: TGTGCCACCAGCGGGGGGTCGAGGGGCTCTGGAAACACCATATATTTT